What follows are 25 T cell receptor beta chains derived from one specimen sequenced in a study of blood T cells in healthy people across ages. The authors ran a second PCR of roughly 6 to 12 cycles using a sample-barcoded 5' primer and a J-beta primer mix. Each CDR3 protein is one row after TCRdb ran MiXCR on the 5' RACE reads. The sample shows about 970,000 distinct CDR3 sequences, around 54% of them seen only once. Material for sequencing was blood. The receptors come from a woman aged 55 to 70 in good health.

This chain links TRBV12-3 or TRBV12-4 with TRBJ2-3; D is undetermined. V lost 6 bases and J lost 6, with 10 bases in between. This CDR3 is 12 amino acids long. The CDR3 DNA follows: TGTGCCAGCAGCCCCGAGATGGATACGCAGTATTTT. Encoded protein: CASSPEMDTQYF.

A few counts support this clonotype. The CDR3 DNA reads TGTGCCTGGAGAGATACGACCGGGGAGCTGTTTTTT. Protein product: CAWRDTTGELFF. V usage is TRBV30 and J usage is TRBJ2-2; D remains ambiguous. This CDR3 region has 12 residues. Germline V lookup: CDR1 GTSNPN, CDR2 SVGIG (reference sequence). Trimming removed 3 bases at V and 5 bases at J, with 7 bases between.

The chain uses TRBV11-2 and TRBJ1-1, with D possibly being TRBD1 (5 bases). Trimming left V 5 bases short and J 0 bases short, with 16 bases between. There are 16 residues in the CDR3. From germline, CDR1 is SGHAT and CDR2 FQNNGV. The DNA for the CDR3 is TGTGCCAGCAGCCCCAAGACAGTTTCCGTGAACACTGAAGCTTTCTTT. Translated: CASSPKTVSVNTEAFF.

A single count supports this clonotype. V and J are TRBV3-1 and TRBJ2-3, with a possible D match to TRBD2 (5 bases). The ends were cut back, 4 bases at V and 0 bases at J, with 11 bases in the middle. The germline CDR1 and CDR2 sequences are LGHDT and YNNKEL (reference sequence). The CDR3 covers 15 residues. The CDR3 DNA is TGTGCCAGCAGCCCGACGACTACTAGCACAGATACGCAGTATTTT. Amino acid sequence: CASSPTTTSTDTQYF.

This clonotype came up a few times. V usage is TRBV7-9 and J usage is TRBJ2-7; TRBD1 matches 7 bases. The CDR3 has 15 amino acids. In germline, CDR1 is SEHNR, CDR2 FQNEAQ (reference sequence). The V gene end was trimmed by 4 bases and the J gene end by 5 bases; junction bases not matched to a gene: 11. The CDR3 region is CASSSSQGEIDEQYF. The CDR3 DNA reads TGTGCCAGCAGCTCCTCGCAGGGGGAAATCGACGAGCAGTACTTC. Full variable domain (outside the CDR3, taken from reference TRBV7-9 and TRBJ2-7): DTGVSQNPRHKITKRGQNVTFRCDPISEHNRLYWYRQTLGQGPEFLTYFQNEAQLEKSRLLSDRFSAERPKGSFSTLEIQRTEQGDSAMYLCASSSSQGEIDEQYFGPGTRLTVT.

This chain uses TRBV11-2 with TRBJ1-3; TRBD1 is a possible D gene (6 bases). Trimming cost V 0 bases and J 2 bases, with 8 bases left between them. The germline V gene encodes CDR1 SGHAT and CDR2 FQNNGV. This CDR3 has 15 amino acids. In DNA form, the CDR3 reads TGTGCCAGCAGCTTAGATCCAGGGGCTGGAAACACCATATATTTT. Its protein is CASSLDPGAGNTIYF.

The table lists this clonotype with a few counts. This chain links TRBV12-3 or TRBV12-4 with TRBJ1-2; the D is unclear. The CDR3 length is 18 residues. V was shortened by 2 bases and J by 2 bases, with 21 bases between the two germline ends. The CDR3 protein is CASSLSTGRVNPNYGYTF. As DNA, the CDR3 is TGTGCCAGCAGTTTATCCACCGGCCGGGTTAATCCGAACTATGGCTACACCTTC.

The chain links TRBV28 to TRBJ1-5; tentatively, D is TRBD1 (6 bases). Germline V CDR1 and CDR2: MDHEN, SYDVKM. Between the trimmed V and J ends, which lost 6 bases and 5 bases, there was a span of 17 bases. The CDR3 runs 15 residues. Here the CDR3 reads CASRPADSLHQPQHF. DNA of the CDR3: TGTGCCAGCAGGCCCGCGGACAGCCTCCATCAGCCCCAGCATTTT.

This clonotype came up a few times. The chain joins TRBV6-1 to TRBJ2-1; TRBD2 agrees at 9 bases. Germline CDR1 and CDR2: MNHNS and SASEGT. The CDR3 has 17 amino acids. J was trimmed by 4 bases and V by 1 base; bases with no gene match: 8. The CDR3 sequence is CASSEGDGGREYNEQFF. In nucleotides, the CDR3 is TGTGCCAGCAGTGAAGGGGACGGCGGGAGGGAATACAATGAGCAGTTCTTC.

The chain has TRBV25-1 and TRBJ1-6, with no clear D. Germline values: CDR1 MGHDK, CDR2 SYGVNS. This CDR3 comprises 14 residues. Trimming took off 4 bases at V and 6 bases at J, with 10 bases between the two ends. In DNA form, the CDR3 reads TGTGCCAGCAGTGTGCGGGGTTCTAATTCACCCCTCCACTTT. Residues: CASSVRGSNSPLHF.

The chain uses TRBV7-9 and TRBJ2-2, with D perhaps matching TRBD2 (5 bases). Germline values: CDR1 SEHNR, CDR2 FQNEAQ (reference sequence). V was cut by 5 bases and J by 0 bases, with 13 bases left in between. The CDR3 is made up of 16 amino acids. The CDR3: CASSPGLPANTGELFF. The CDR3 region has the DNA TGTGCCAGCAGCCCGGGATTACCCGCGAACACCGGGGAGCTGTTTTTT. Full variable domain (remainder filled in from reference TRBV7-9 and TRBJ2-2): DTGVSQNPRHKITKRGQNVTFRCDPISEHNRLYWYRQTLGQGPEFLTYFQNEAQLEKSRLLSDRFSAERPKGSFSTLEIQRTEQGDSAMYLCASSPGLPANTGELFFGEGSRLTVL.

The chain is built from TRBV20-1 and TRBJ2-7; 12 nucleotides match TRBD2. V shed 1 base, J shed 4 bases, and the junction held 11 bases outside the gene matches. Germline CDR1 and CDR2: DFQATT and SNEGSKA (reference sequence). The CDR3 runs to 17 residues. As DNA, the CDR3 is TGCAGTGCTAGAGCTTCACACGGGACTAGCGGGTGGTACGAGCAGTACTTC. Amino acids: CSARASHGTSGWYEQYF.

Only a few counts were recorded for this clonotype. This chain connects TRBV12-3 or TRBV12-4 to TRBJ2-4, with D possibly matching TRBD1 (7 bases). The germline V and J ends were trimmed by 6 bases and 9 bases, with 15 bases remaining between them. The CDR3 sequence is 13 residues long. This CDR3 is CASSYFQGGIQYF. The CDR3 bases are TGTGCCAGCAGCTATTTTCAGGGGGGCATTCAGTACTTC.

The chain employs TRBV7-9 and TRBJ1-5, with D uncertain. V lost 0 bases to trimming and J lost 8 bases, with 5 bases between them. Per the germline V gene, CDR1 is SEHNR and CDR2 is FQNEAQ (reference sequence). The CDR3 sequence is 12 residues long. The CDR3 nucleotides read TGTGCCAGCAGCTTAGCAGCCGAGCCCCAGCATTTT. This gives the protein CASSLAAEPQHF.

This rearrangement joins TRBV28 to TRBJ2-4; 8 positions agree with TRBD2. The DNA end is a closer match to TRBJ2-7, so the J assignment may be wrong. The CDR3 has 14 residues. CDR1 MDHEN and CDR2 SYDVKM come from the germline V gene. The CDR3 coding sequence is TGTGCCAGCAATTCCCCTGGACTAGCCGGCGAGCAGTACTTC. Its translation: CASNSPGLAGEQYF.

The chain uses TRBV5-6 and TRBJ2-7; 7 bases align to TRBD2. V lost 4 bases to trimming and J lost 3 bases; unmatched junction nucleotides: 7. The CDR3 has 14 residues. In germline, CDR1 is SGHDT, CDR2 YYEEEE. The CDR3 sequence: CASSLFGLVYEQYF. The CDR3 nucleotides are TGTGCCAGCAGCCTATTCGGACTAGTCTACGAGCAGTACTTC. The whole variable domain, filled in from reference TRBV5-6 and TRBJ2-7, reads DAGVTQSPTHLIKTRGQQVTLRCSPKSGHDTVSWYQQALGQGPQFIFQYYEEEERQRGNFPDRFSGHQFPNYSSELNVNALLLGDSALYLCASSLFGLVYEQYFGPGTRLTVT.

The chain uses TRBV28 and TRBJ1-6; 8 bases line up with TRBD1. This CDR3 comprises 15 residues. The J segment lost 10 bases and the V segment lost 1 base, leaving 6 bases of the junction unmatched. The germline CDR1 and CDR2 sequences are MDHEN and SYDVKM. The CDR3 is CASSLFQGAVSPLHF. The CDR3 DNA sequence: TGTGCCAGCAGTTTATTTCAGGGGGCTGTCTCACCCCTCCACTTT. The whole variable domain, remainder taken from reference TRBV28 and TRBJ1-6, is DVKVTQSSRYLVKRTGEKVFLECVQDMDHENMFWYRQDPGLGLRLIYFSYDVKMKEKGDIPEGYSVSREKKERFSLILESASTNQTSMYLCASSLFQGAVSPLHFGNGTRLTVT.

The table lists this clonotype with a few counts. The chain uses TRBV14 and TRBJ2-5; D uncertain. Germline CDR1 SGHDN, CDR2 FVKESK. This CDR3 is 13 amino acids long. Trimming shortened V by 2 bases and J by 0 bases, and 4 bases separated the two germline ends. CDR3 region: CASSQNHQETQYF. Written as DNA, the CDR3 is TGTGCCAGCAGCCAAAACCACCAAGAGACCCAGTACTTC.

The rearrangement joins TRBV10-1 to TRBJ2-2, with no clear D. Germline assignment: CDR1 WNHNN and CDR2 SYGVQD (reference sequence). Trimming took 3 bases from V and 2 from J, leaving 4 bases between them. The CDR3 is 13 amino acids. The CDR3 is CASSDYNTGELFF. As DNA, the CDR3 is TGCGCCAGCAGTGATTATAACACCGGGGAGCTGTTTTTT.

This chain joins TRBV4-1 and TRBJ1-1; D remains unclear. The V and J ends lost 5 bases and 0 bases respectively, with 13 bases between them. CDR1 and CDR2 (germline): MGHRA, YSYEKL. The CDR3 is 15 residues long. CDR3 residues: CASSNEVRMNTEAFF. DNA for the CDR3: TGCGCCAGCAGCAATGAGGTTCGCATGAACACTGAAGCTTTCTTT.

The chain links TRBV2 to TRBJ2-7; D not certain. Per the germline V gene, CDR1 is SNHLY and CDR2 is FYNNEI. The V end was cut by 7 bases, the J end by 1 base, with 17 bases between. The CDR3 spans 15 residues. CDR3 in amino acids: CASKSPEGESYEQYF. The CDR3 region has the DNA TGTGCCAGCAAGTCTCCGGAAGGCGAATCCTACGAGCAGTACTTC.

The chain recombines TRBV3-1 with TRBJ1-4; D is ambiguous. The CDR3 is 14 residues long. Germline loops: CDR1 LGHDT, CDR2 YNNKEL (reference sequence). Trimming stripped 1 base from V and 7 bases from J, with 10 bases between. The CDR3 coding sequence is TGTGCCAGCAGCCAAGCGGTATATAGTGAAAAACTGTTTTTT. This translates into CASSQAVYSEKLFF.

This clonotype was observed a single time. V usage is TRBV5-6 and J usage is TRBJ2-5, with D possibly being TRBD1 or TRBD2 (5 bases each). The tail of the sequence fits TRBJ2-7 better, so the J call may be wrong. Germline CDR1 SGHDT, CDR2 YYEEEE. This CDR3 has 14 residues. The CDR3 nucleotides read TGTGCCAGCAGCCCAGCTGGGGACCCCTACGAGCAGTACTTC. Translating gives CASSPAGDPYEQYF.

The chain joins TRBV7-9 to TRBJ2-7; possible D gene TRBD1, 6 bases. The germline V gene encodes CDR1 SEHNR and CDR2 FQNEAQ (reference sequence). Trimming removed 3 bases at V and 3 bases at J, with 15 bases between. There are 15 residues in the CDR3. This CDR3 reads CASSFPTGKGYEQYF. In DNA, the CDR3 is TGTGCCAGCAGCTTCCCGACAGGCAAGGGCTACGAGCAGTACTTC.

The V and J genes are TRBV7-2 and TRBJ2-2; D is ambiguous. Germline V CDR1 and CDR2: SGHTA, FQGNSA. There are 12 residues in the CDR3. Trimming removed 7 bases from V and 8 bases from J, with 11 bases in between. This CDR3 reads CASTLMGGELFF. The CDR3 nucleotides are TGTGCCAGCACCCTGATGGGGGGGGAGCTGTTTTTT.